The 25 T cell receptor beta chains below come from one sample, sequenced in a study of OX40 agonist ivuxolimab in advanced cancers. TCRdb's copy holds only in-frame clones and misses some; the assay was immunoSEQ multiplex PCR. Of roughly 100,000 clones listed, less than 90% are singletons. The sequenced sample was CD4+ or CD8+ T cells sorted from blood, obtained in a trial of the OX40 agonist ivuxolimab. The source of these receptors is an adult with an advanced solid tumor such as melanoma, head and neck, liver or kidney cancer.

This clone has just a few counts. The J gene is TRBJ1-5, the V gene TRBV19, with D possibly matching TRBD1 (5 bases). V was clipped by 6 bases and J by 5 bases, with 17 bases between them. CDR3 length: 15 amino acids. CDR1 is LNHDA, CDR2 SQIVND, per germline (reference sequence). The chain's CDR3 is CASSNNQGRDQPQHF. The DNA of the CDR3 is TGTGCCAGTAGCAACAACCAGGGCAGAGATCAGCCCCAGCATTTT.

A single count supports this clone. The chain uses TRBV6-6 and TRBJ2-3, with D tentatively TRBD2 (6 bases). V was shortened by 7 bases and J by 3 bases, with 14 bases between the two germline ends. The germline V gene encodes CDR1 MNHNY and CDR2 SVGAGI (reference sequence). The CDR3 covers 14 residues. The CDR3 nucleotides are TGTGCCAGCACCGATAGCGGAAGGACAGATACGCAGTATTTT. Translation: CASTDSGRTDTQYF.

The chain combines TRBV6-5 with TRBJ2-5; 9 bases are a match to TRBD1. Germline CDR1 MNHEY, CDR2 SVGAGI. V lost 7 bases, J lost 9 bases, and 15 bases stayed unmatched. The CDR3 is 15 amino acids. CDR3 region: CASMPTGGPSRAQYF. Here the CDR3 DNA reads TGTGCCAGCATGCCCACAGGGGGCCCCTCAAGAGCCCAGTACTTC.

The genes are TRBV7-9 and TRBJ2-3; unclear D gene. Germline CDR1 reads SEHNR; CDR2 reads FQNEAQ (reference sequence). The germline V and J ends were trimmed by 5 bases and 6 bases, with 9 bases remaining between them. The CDR3 is 12 residues long. CDR3 nucleotide sequence: TGTGCCAGCAGCCGCCTCCTGGATACGCAGTATTTT. This translates into CASSRLLDTQYF. Together with reference TRBV7-9 and TRBJ2-3, the CDR3 gives the full variable domain: DTGVSQNPRHKITKRGQNVTFRCDPISEHNRLYWYRQTLGQGPEFLTYFQNEAQLEKSRLLSDRFSAERPKGSFSTLEIQRTEQGDSAMYLCASSRLLDTQYFGPGTRLTVL.

V gene TRBV4-1 combines with J gene TRBJ1-5; 11 bases agree with TRBD1. The CDR3 length is 14 residues. V shed 4 bases and J 5 bases; nucleotides not matched to a gene: 1. From germline, CDR1 is MGHRA and CDR2 YSYEKL. CDR3 region: CASSRTGGDQPQHF. The CDR3 DNA sequence: TGCGCCAGCAGCCGGACAGGGGGCGATCAGCCCCAGCATTTT.

This rearrangement joins TRBV7-9 to TRBJ2-1; D is possibly TRBD1 (5 bases). V lost 0 bases and J lost 4, with 10 bases in between. CDR3 length: 15 amino acids. CDR1 SEHNR and CDR2 FQNEAQ come from the germline V gene (reference sequence). The CDR3 coding sequence is TGTGCCAGCAGCTTAGCAGGGGCCGGTTACAATGAGCAGTTCTTC. This gives the protein CASSLAGAGYNEQFF.

The chain has TRBV5-1 and TRBJ2-2; tentative D call: TRBD2 (5 bases). From germline, CDR1 is SGHRS and CDR2 YFSETQ. V shed 2 bases and J shed 2 bases, with 10 bases lying between them. The CDR3 loop spans 15 amino acids. CDR3: CASSFADSNTGELFF. In DNA, the CDR3 is TGCGCCAGCAGCTTTGCGGACTCCAACACCGGGGAGCTGTTTTTT.

This chain uses TRBV10-3 with TRBJ2-7, with D uncertain. This CDR3 is built from 14 residues. The germline CDR1 and CDR2 sequences are ENHRY and SYGVKD. Trimming pared 8 bases from V and 7 bases from J, leaving 21 bases between. Written as DNA, the CDR3 is TGTGCCATCGCTCCTTTCCACTCCCCTTGGGAGCAGTACTTC. Its translation is CAIAPFHSPWEQYF.

V is TRBV7-3 and J is TRBJ2-3; no reliable D call. V lost 4 bases and J 1 base, leaving 6 bases between the germline ends. There are 13 residues in the CDR3. Germline V gene data show CDR1 as SGHTA and CDR2 as FQGTGA. CDR3 in amino acids: CASSSGRTDTQYF. The CDR3 coding sequence is TGTGCCAGCAGCTCAGGACGCACAGATACGCAGTATTTT.

This clone was seen just once. The V gene is TRBV6-4, the J gene TRBJ2-7; TRBD2 aligns across 12 bases. The CDR3 sequence is 17 residues long. V shed 6 bases, J shed 1 base, and the junction held 10 bases outside the gene matches. Looked up from germline, CDR1 is MRHNA and CDR2 is SNTAGT. DNA of the CDR3: TGTGCCAGCAGGGGACTAGCGGGTGCCCTCCCGTCCTACGAGCAGTACTTC. Its translation is CASRGLAGALPSYEQYF.

The genes are TRBV9 and TRBJ2-1, with 10 bases identical to TRBD2. Germline V gene lookup returns CDR1 SGDLS and CDR2 YYNGEE. This CDR3 is 16 amino acids long. With 0 bases clipped from V and 5 bases from J, the junction kept 5 bases outside the gene matches. CDR3 sequence: CASSVAEREGHNEQFF. Here the CDR3 DNA reads TGTGCCAGCAGCGTAGCAGAGCGGGAGGGTCACAATGAGCAGTTCTTC.

The genes are TRBV19 and TRBJ2-5; D gene uncertain. The ends were cut back, 7 bases at V and 1 base at J, with 10 bases in the middle. The CDR3 loop spans 13 amino acids. Per germline, CDR1 LNHDA and CDR2 SQIVND (reference sequence). The CDR3 sequence: CASNVHGQETQYF. The CDR3 DNA reads TGTGCCAGTAACGTGCACGGCCAAGAGACCCAGTACTTC.

This chain joins TRBV7-8 and TRBJ1-5; the D gene is possibly TRBD1 (6 bases). The CDR3 sequence is 14 residues long. V dropped 3 bases and J dropped 7 bases, with 13 bases sitting between them. Germline V gives CDR1 SGHVS, CDR2 FQNEAQ. The CDR3 is CASSFPGAWQPQHF. The CDR3 nucleotides read TGTGCCAGCAGCTTCCCAGGGGCCTGGCAGCCCCAGCATTTT. The variable domain in full, with the rest retrieved from reference TRBV7-8 and TRBJ1-5, is GAGVSQSPRYKVAKRGQDVALRCDPISGHVSLFWYQQALGQGPEFLTYFQNEAQLDKSGLPSDRFFAERPEGSVSTLKIQRTQQEDSAVYLCASSFPGAWQPQHFGDGTRLSIL.

The rearrangement joins TRBV4-3 to TRBJ1-1; 11 bases are shared with TRBD1. The trim removed 0 bases at V and 5 bases at J, leaving 2 bases unmatched. The CDR3 is 15 amino acids. Germline values: CDR1 LGHNA, CDR2 YSLEER. In DNA form, the CDR3 reads TGCGCCAGCAGCCAAGATGGGACAGGGGGGACTGAAGCTTTCTTT. Translating it yields CASSQDGTGGTEAFF.

This clone was counted many times. The CDR3 region has the DNA TGTGCCAGCAGCCCGGACCGTAACTCTTACGAGCAGTACTTC. It encodes CASSPDRNSYEQYF. The chain joins TRBV7-9 to TRBJ2-7; no firm D call. Germline V gene lookup returns CDR1 SEHNR and CDR2 FQNEAQ (reference sequence). The CDR3 loop spans 14 amino acids. The ends were cut back, 5 bases at V and 4 bases at J, with 15 bases in the middle.

The chain has TRBV7-9 and TRBJ2-1, with D perhaps TRBD2 (5 bases). V lost 1 base, J lost 9 bases, and 10 bases lay in between. The germline V gene has CDR1 SEHNR and CDR2 FQNEAQ (reference sequence). This CDR3 spans 13 amino acids. The CDR3 sequence is CASSLDGIGEQFF. CDR3 coding DNA: TGTGCCAGCAGCTTAGACGGGATCGGTGAGCAGTTCTTC.

CDR3 sequence (DNA): TGTGCCAGCAGCCCTCGACTAGCAACCAACGAGCAGTACTTC. Translating it yields CASSPRLATNEQYF. The chain combines TRBV9 with TRBJ2-5; TRBD2 matches at 7 bases. The DNA end is more similar to TRBJ2-7, so the J call may be wrong. Per germline, CDR1 SGDLS and CDR2 YYNGEE. The CDR3 spans 14 residues.

The table lists this clone with a few counts. This chain links TRBV4-1 with TRBJ1-6, with 8 bases that match TRBD1. The CDR3 has 19 residues. The germline V gene encodes CDR1 MGHRA and CDR2 YSYEKL. V trimming: 0 bases; J trimming: 0 bases; junction bases outside the gene matches: 7. CDR3 nucleotide sequence: TGCGCCAGCAGCCAAGAAGACAGGGGCCCTAGCTCCTATAATTCACCCCTCCACTTT. It is translated as CASSQEDRGPSSYNSPLHF.

The chain combines TRBV7-2 with TRBJ1-5; 10 positions agree with TRBD1. Germline lookup yields CDR1 SGHTA and CDR2 FQGNSA. This CDR3 has 17 residues. The J segment lost 4 bases and the V segment lost 2 bases, leaving 8 bases of the junction unmatched. CDR3 nucleotides: TGTGCCAGCAGCTTATCCGGGACAGGGGAAAGGAATCAGCCCCAGCATTTT. Its translation is CASSLSGTGERNQPQHF.

The V and J genes are TRBV5-6 and TRBJ2-7, with D perhaps assigned TRBD1 or TRBD2 (5 bases each). The V end lost 2 bases, the J end lost 5 bases, and 17 bases lay between the germline ends. From germline, CDR1 is SGHDT and CDR2 YYEEEE. The CDR3 is 15 amino acids. This CDR3 reads CASSLVRRRGDEQYF. CDR3 bases: TGTGCCAGCAGCTTAGTGCGGCGTAGAGGGGACGAGCAGTACTTC.

The gene calls are TRBV9 and TRBJ2-3; no reliable D call. Per the germline V gene, CDR1 is SGDLS and CDR2 is YYNGEE. This CDR3 comprises 16 residues. The V gene lost 0 bases and the J gene lost 2 bases, with 13 bases spanning the gap. CDR3 residues: CASSVVSRVDTDTQYF. DNA of the CDR3: TGTGCCAGCAGCGTAGTCTCCAGAGTGGACACAGATACGCAGTATTTT.

This clone was found once. The CDR3 reads CAWITGTYEQYF. CDR3 coding DNA: TGTGCCTGGATAACAGGTACCTACGAGCAGTACTTC. The V call is TRBV30, the J call TRBJ2-7, with D possibly TRBD1 on 5 matching bases. CDR3 length equals 12 residues. Germline V gene sequence: CDR1 GTSNPN, CDR2 SVGIG (reference sequence). Trimming stripped 4 bases from V and 2 bases from J, with 9 bases between.

This chain connects TRBV7-8 to TRBJ1-6, with D maybe TRBD1 (5 bases). Germline CDR1 is SGHVS and CDR2 is FQNEAQ. The V gene lost 5 bases and the J gene lost 7 bases, with 12 bases spanning the gap. The CDR3 runs 14 residues. CDR3 nucleotide sequence: TGTGCCAGCAGCACCGGGACGTCAAATTCACCCCTCCACTTT. This codes for CASSTGTSNSPLHF.

This sequence joins TRBV30 and TRBJ2-5; TRBD1 agrees at 7 bases. The CDR3 loop spans 13 amino acids. V gave up 1 base and J gave up 5 bases; unmatched junction bases: 4. The V gene's germline CDR1 is GTSNPN and CDR2 SVGIG (reference sequence). DNA of the CDR3: TGTGCCTGGAGTGGTAGGGGGCCGGAGACCCAGTACTTC. As protein: CAWSGRGPETQYF. The full variable domain, completed using reference TRBV30 and TRBJ2-5, is SQTIHQWPATLVQPVGSPLSLECTVEGTSNPNLYWYRQAAGRGLQLLFYSVGIGQISSEVPQNLSASRPQDRQFILSSKKLLLSDSGFYLCAWSGRGPETQYFGPGTRLLVL.

This chain connects TRBV9 to TRBJ2-1; D is tentatively TRBD1 or TRBD2 (5 bases each). V lost 0 bases and J 8 bases, leaving 15 bases between the germline ends. Germline-derived CDR1 and CDR2 are SGDLS and YYNGEE. The CDR3 covers 15 residues. The CDR3: CASSVEPIGDHEQFF. Here the CDR3 DNA reads TGTGCCAGCAGCGTAGAACCAATTGGGGACCATGAGCAGTTCTTC. Full variable domain (missing parts from reference TRBV9 and TRBJ2-1): DSGVTQTPKHLITATGQRVTLRCSPRSGDLSVYWYQQSLDQGLQFLIQYYNGEERAKGNILERFSAQQFPDLHSELNLSSLELGDSALYFCASSVEPIGDHEQFFGPGTRLTVL.